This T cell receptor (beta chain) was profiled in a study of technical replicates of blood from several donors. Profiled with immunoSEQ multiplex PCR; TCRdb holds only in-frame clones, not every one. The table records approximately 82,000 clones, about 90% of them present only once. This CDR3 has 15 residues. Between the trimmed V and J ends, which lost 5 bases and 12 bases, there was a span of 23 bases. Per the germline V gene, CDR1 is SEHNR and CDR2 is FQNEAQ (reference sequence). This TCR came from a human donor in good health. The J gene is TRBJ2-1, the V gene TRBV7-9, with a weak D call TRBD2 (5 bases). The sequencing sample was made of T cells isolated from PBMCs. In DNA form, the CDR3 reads TGTGCCAGCAGCCCATCCCCCTCGGCGGGTCTTACGCAGTTCTTC. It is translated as CASSPSPSAGLTQFF.